This TCR beta chain was observed in a study of blood T cell repertoires in COVID-19. Germline CDR1 PRHDT, CDR2 FYEKMQ (reference sequence). V shed 4 bases and J 7 bases; nucleotides not matched to a gene: 4. This CDR3 is built from 14 residues. TCRdb's copy holds only in-frame clones and misses some; the assay was immunoSEQ multiplex PCR. Altogether about 110,000 clones are present, 70% to 90% being singletons, with the ten largest covering approximately 5%. The chain uses TRBV13 and TRBJ1-4; 9 nucleotides match TRBD1. Sequencing used peripheral blood. This TCR derives from a human donor in a cohort sampled during active COVID-19. In DNA form, the CDR3 reads TGTGCCAGCAGCTCCGGGACAGGGCCTGAAAAACTGTTTTTT. Its protein is CASSSGTGPEKLFF.